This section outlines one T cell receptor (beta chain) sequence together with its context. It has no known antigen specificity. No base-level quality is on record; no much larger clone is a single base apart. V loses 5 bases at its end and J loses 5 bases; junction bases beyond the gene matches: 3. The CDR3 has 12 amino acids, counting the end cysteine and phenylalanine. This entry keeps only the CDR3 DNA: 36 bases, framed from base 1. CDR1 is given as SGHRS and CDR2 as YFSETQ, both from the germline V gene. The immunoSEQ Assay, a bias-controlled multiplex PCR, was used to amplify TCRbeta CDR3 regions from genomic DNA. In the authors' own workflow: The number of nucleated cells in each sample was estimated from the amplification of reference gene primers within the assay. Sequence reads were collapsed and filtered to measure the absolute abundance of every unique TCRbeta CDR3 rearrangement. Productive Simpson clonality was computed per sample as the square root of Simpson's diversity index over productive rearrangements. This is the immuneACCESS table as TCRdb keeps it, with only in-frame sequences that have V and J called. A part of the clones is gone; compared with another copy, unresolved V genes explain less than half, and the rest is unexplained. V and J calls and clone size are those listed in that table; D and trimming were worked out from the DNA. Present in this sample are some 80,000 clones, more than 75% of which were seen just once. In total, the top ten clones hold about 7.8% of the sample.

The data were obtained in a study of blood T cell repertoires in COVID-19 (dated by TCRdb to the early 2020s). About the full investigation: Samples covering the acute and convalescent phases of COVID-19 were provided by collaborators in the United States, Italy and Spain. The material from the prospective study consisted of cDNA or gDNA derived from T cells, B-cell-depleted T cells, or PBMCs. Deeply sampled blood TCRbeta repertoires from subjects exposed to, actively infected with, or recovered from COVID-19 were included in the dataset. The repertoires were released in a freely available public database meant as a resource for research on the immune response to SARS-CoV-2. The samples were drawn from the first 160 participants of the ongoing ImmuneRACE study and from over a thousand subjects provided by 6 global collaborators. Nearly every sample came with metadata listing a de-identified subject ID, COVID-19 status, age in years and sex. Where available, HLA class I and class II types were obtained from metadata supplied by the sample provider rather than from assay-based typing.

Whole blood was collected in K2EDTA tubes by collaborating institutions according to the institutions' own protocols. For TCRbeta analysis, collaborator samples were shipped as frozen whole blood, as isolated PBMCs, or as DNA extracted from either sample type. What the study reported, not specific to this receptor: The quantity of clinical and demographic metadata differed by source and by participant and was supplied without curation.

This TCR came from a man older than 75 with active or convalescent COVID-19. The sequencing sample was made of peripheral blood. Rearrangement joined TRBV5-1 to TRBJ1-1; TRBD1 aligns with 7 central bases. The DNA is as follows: TGCGCCAGCAGGTCAGGGGGGACTGAAGCTTTCTTT. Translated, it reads CASRSGGTEAFF.